This TCR beta chain was sequenced in a study of T cell repertoires in cytomegalovirus infection. Remarks on this clonotype: What it recognizes is unknown.

Germline CDR1 reads SGHVS; CDR2 reads FNYEAQ. The CDR3 runs 15 residues. V trimming: 5 bases; J trimming: 0 bases; junction bases outside the gene matches: 6. TCRdb ran MiXCR on the reads and lists one entry per CDR3 protein. The table lists fewer than 150,000 distinct CDR3 sequences, under 35% of them singletons. The receptor was isolated from a human donor in good health (CMV status not recorded). Some clones in this sample may be carry-over from other donors' samples. The source was CD8+ T cells from cultured PBMCs, collected from culture after CMV antigen stimulation. The J gene is TRBJ1-1, the V gene TRBV7-6; 7 bases fit TRBD1. CDR3 amino acids: CASSQRQGMNTEAFF. The CDR3 DNA reads TGTGCCAGCAGCCAAAGACAGGGTATGAACACTGAAGCTTTCTTT. The whole variable domain, filled in from reference TRBV7-6 and TRBJ1-1, reads GAGVSQSPRYKVTKRGQDVALRCDPISGHVSLYWYRQALGQGPEFLTYFNYEAQQDKSGLPNDRFSAERPEGSISTLTIQRTEQRDSAMYRCASSQRQGMNTEAFFGQGTRLTVV.